Listed below are T cell receptor beta chains from one sample, sequenced in a study of T cell responses to AZD1222 COVID-19 vaccine. Profiled with immunoSEQ multiplex PCR; TCRdb holds only in-frame clones, not every one. The sample lists some 140,000 clones; roughly 93% were seen once. The sequencing here drew on peripheral blood, taken 28 days after the second AZD1222 dose. These receptors were obtained from an adult who received the AZD1222 COVID-19 vaccine. The conserved cysteine and the conserved F or W are not part of the CDR3 here.

>TRBV5-6|TRBJ1-1
ASSLWGANEAF
>TRBV2|TRBJ1-1
ASSVQQYEAF
>TRBV4-1|TRBJ1-1
ASKQTGGTEAF
>TRBV3-1/TRBV3-2|TRBJ1-2
ASSQASQASYGYT
>TRBV6-5|TRBJ1-1
ASSFGPVTEAF
>TRBV15|TRBJ1-4
ATSRAQGLPSTNEKLF
>TRBV6-5|TRBJ2-7
ASRLEGTGSYEQY
>TRBV7-2|TRBJ1-2
ASSFIVNNGYT
>TRBV25-1|TRBJ1-2
ASSEYTGVHGYT
>TRBV10-3|TRBJ2-7
AESPGQGYEQY
>TRBV5-1|TRBJ1-3
ASSLEAYSGNTIY
>TRBV5-6|TRBJ2-7
ASSLDLSYEQY
>TRBV12-5|TRBJ2-2
ASGLVTENTGELF
>TRBV27|TRBJ1-5
ASSLSMGGMGNQPQH
>TRBV7-6|TRBJ2-2
ASSGTGGAGNTGELF
>TRBV19|TRBJ2-3
ATTTGLGDTQY